Listed below are T cell receptor beta chains from one sample, sequenced in a study of blood T cell repertoires in COVID-19. Some clones are missing from TCRdb's copy, which holds only in-frame ones; the method was immunoSEQ multiplex PCR. Of roughly 140,000 clones listed, about 86% are singletons. Sequencing input: peripheral blood. The source is a human donor in a cohort sampled during active COVID-19. CDR3s include the opening cysteine and the closing phenylalanine or tryptophan. The D gene is left open where the match is weak. Clone size, where shown, is once, few, many, or a class for clones that have expanded.

>TRBD2|TRBJ2-3|TRBV6-5|NA
TGTGCCAGCAGACTAGCGGGGTCAGATACGCAGTATTTT
CASRLAGSDTQYF
>TRBD1|TRBJ2-2|TRBV27|NA
TGTGCCAGCAGTCCTACTCCGGACAGGGTCGCCGGGGAGCTGTTTTTT
CASSPTPDRVAGELFF
>NA|TRBJ2-4|TRBV5-1|NA
TGCGCCAGCAGCTTGGTCGGAGCCAAAAACATTCAGTACTTC
CASSLVGAKNIQYF
>NA|TRBJ2-1|TRBV2|few
TGTGCCAGCAGCCCGAGCGGGAATGAGCAGTTCTTC
CASSPSGNEQFF
>NA|TRBJ2-2|TRBV15|NA
TGTGCCACCAAGTGGGAGAAATTGAACACCGGGGAGCTGTTTTTT
CATKWEKLNTGELFF
>TRBD2|TRBJ2-2|TRBV30|NA
TGTGCCTGGAGTGTACTCAACGCCGGGACTACCGGCCCGACTGCGAACACCGGGGAGCTGTTTTTT
CAWSVLNAGTTGPTANTGELFF
>NA|TRBJ1-1|TRBV7-9|few
TGTGCCAGCAGCTCACACGAACGGGACACTGAAGCTTTCTTT
CASSSHERDTEAFF
>NA|TRBJ2-7|TRBV9|NA
TGTGCCAGCAGTCCAGGGGGGTCTGTGACCTACGAGCAGTACTTC
CASSPGGSVTYEQYF
>TRBD2|TRBJ2-1|TRBV2|NA
TGTGCCAGCAGGCCAACTAGCGGGGGGGCTGGTGAGCAGTTCTTC
CASRPTSGGAGEQFF
>NA|TRBJ2-7|TRBV7-2|NA
TGTGCCAGCAGCTTGAGGTGGGGGGTATCCTACGAGCAGTACTTC
CASSLRWGVSYEQYF
>NA|TRBJ2-4|TRBV15|many
TGTGCCACCAGCAGAGATTCTGGGCGTAGTAACATTCAGTACTTC
CATSRDSGRSNIQYF
>NA|TRBJ1-2|TRBV5-1|NA
TGCGCCAGCAGCTTGGATCAGGGCTATGGCTACACCTTC
CASSLDQGYGYTF
>TRBD1|TRBJ2-7|TRBV10-1|few
TGCGCCAGCAGTGGGTCGACCGGGACAGGGGTTTACGAGCAGTACTTC
CASSGSTGTGVYEQYF
>TRBD1|TRBJ2-1|TRBV7-3|NA
TGTGCCAGCAGCAAGACAGGGAGACGGGGCAATGAGCAGTTCTTC
CASSKTGRRGNEQFF
>TRBD1|TRBJ1-3|TRBV6-5|NA
TGTGCCAGCACCTCGGGGACAGGGTTTGGAAACACCATATATTTT
CASTSGTGFGNTIYF
>NA|TRBJ2-2|TRBV5-4|NA
TGTGCCAGCAGCTTAGGACAGGGAGGGACCGGGGAGCTGTTTTTT
CASSLGQGGTGELFF
>NA|TRBJ1-5|TRBV3-1/TRBV3-2|NA
TGTGCCAGCAGCCAAGGTACAGCCGTTCAGCCCCAGCATTTT
CASSQGTAVQPQHF
>TRBD2|TRBJ2-1|TRBV15|NA
TGTGCCACCAGCAGCCTAGGCGGGAGCTCCTACAATGAGCAGTTCTTC
CATSSLGGSSYNEQFF
>NA|TRBJ1-3|TRBV9|NA
TGTGCCAGCAGCGTAGCGACAGCTGGAAACACCATATATTTT
CASSVATAGNTIYF
>TRBD1|TRBJ2-7|TRBV5-6|NA
TGTGCCAGCACCGGGGGACAGGGATTCTGGGAGCAGTACTTC
CASTGGQGFWEQYF
>NA|TRBJ1-3|TRBV7-2|NA
TGTGCCAGCAGCCAACAGGGAGCTGGAAACACCATATATTTT
CASSQQGAGNTIYF
>NA|TRBJ1-1|TRBV12-3/TRBV12-4|NA
TGTGCCAGCAGGGGGGGGTCGAACACTGAAGCTTTCTTT
CASRGGSNTEAFF
>TRBD1|TRBJ2-7|TRBV5-5|NA
TGTGCCAGCAGCTTGAGTAGCGCGGACAGGGTGTACGAGCAGTACTTC
CASSLSSADRVYEQYF
>TRBD1|TRBJ2-3|TRBV11-3|NA
TGTGCCAGCAGCTCACAGGGGAACACAGATACGCAGTATTTT
CASSSQGNTDTQYF
>NA|TRBJ2-3|TRBV5-1|NA
TGCGCCAGCAGCCTATTGTCAGATACGCAGTATTTT
CASSLLSDTQYF
>NA|TRBJ2-3|TRBV15|NA
TGTGCCACCATGTCGCGCCCCCGCACAGATACGCAGTATTTT
CATMSRPRTDTQYF
>NA|TRBJ1-6|TRBV5-5|few
TGTGCCAGCAGCGATACCACGATTCAGGTACCCCTCCACTTT
CASSDTTIQVPLHF
>TRBD1|TRBJ2-7|TRBV6-5|NA
TGTGCCAGCAGACCACAGGGGAACTACGAGCAGTACTTC
CASRPQGNYEQYF
>TRBD2|TRBJ2-1|TRBV19|NA
TGTGCCAGTAGTATCAGCGGGGGGACTTACAATGAGCAGTTCTTC
CASSISGGTYNEQFF
>TRBD2|TRBJ2-5|TRBV19|NA
TGTGCCAGTAGACCGACTAGCGGGGGGTTCCAAGAGACCCAGTACTTC
CASRPTSGGFQETQYF